Listed here are 30 T cell receptor beta chains from one sample, sequenced in a study of blood T cell repertoires in COVID-19. Generated by immunoSEQ multiplex PCR, the TCRdb table keeps only in-frame clones and is missing some. Among about 410,000 clones listed, 75% to 90% were seen once. Sequenced material: peripheral blood. These receptors were collected from a woman aged 25-40 years with active or convalescent COVID-19.

Only a few counts were recorded for this clone. The chain is built from TRBV11-2 and TRBJ2-5, with 9 positions matching TRBD2. Germline V gives CDR1 SGHAT, CDR2 FQNNGV. V dropped 3 bases and J dropped 7; count of bases not matched to a gene: 9. The CDR3 runs 15 residues. DNA of the CDR3: TGTGCCAGCAGCTTCTCTAGCGGGGTTGCATCGACCCAGTACTTC. This codes for CASSFSSGVASTQYF.

The chain carries TRBV19 and TRBJ1-2; D gene uncertain. V dropped 7 bases and J dropped 1 base, with 10 bases sitting between them. CDR3 size: 13 residues. Per the germline V gene, CDR1 is LNHDA and CDR2 is SQIVND (reference sequence). The CDR3 DNA follows: TGTGCCAGTACTGATTACATTAACTATGGCTACACCTTC. As protein: CASTDYINYGYTF.

The rearrangement joins TRBV15 to TRBJ2-1; tentatively, D is TRBD1 (6 bases). The CDR3 has 14 amino acids. Germline values: CDR1 LNHNV, CDR2 YYDKDF (reference sequence). The V end was cut by 5 bases, the J end by 0 bases, with 8 bases between. The CDR3 here is CATSQGSSYNEQFF. CDR3 nucleotide sequence: TGTGCCACCAGCCAGGGGAGCTCCTACAATGAGCAGTTCTTC.

This clone has a single count. V is TRBV5-4 and J is TRBJ2-1; 7 nucleotides agree with TRBD2. Losses at the gene ends were 4 bases for V and 8 bases for J; bases not matched to a gene: 9. From germline, CDR1 is SGHNT and CDR2 YYREEE (reference sequence). The CDR3 is 14 amino acids. This CDR3 is CASSQAGRVDEQFF. The CDR3 bases are TGTGCCAGCAGCCAAGCGGGGCGAGTGGATGAGCAGTTCTTC.

This chain connects TRBV4-2 to TRBJ1-3; D might be TRBD1 (6 bases). The CDR3 spans 16 residues. The germline V and J ends were trimmed by 0 bases and 3 bases, with 12 bases remaining between them. Germline loops: CDR1 LGHNA, CDR2 YNFKEQ. The DNA for the CDR3 is TGTGCCAGCAGCCAAGATCCAGCAGGGGATGGAAACACCATATATTTT. This encodes CASSQDPAGDGNTIYF.

This chain joins TRBV5-1 and TRBJ1-2; D is possibly TRBD1 (6 bases). The germline V gene has CDR1 SGHRS and CDR2 YFSETQ. Trimming took off 0 bases at V and 7 bases at J, with 10 bases between the two ends. This CDR3 contains 13 residues. The CDR3 loop reads CASSLAGGAGYTF. Written as DNA, the CDR3 is TGCGCCAGCAGCTTGGCGGGGGGCGCTGGCTACACCTTC.

The genes are TRBV9 and TRBJ1-2; D possibly corresponds to TRBD1 (5 bases). CDR1 and CDR2 from the germline V gene are SGDLS and YYNGEE. This CDR3 is 16 amino acids long. Trimming removed 0 bases at V and 2 bases at J, with 14 bases between. The CDR3 DNA reads as TGTGCCAGCAGCGTAGCTACGGGGGAAGGGAACTATGGCTACACCTTC. Translation: CASSVATGEGNYGYTF.

This clone showed up just once. The rearrangement joins TRBV4-2 to TRBJ2-7, with 7 bases fitting TRBD2. The CDR3 runs 15 residues. With 5 bases clipped from V and 2 bases from J, the junction kept 9 bases outside the gene matches. Germline CDR1 and CDR2: LGHNA and YNFKEQ. CDR3 protein: CASSNGTNGAYEQYF. The CDR3 DNA is TGTGCCAGCAGCAACGGGACTAATGGTGCCTACGAGCAGTACTTC.

This clone was seen a handful of times. This chain connects TRBV7-8 to TRBJ1-1; D ambiguous. This CDR3 contains 16 residues. Germline V CDR1 and CDR2: SGHVS, FQNEAQ. Between the trimmed V and J ends, which lost 1 base and 4 bases, there was a span of 16 bases. In DNA, the CDR3 is TGTGCCAGCAGCTTAGGAGTTGGGGATGAGGGCACTGAAGCTTTCTTT. Translating it yields CASSLGVGDEGTEAFF. The full variable domain, rest sourced from reference TRBV7-8 and TRBJ1-1, is GAGVSQSPRYKVAKRGQDVALRCDPISGHVSLFWYQQALGQGPEFLTYFQNEAQLDKSGLPSDRFFAERPEGSVSTLKIQRTQQEDSAVYLCASSLGVGDEGTEAFFGQGTRLTVV.

The genes are TRBV14 and TRBJ2-1; 9 bases line up with TRBD2. V lost 6 bases to trimming and J lost 0 bases; unmatched junction nucleotides: 3. In germline, CDR1 is SGHDN, CDR2 FVKESK. This CDR3 spans 15 amino acids. CDR3 sequence reads: CASRPRGGSYNEQFF. CDR3 coding DNA: TGTGCCAGCAGGCCGCGGGGGGGCTCCTACAATGAGCAGTTCTTC.

The chain links TRBV20-1 to TRBJ2-1, with a weak D call TRBD2 (6 bases). CDR1 is DFQATT and CDR2 is SNEGSKA in the germline V gene (reference sequence). The CDR3 totals 13 residues. V was pared by 3 bases and J by 7 bases, with 13 bases between. The CDR3 DNA is TGCAGTGCTAGTTTATGGGGGGAGAATGAGCAGTTCTTC. Its protein is CSASLWGENEQFF.

J is TRBJ2-7 and V is TRBV10-3; D possibly corresponds to TRBD1 (6 bases). CDR3 length equals 15 residues. Germline-derived CDR1 and CDR2 are ENHRY and SYGVKD. V was cut by 0 bases and J by 3 bases, with 12 bases left in between. The CDR3: CAISESAGAGYEQYF. The CDR3, as DNA: TGTGCCATCAGTGAGTCGGCAGGGGCGGGCTACGAGCAGTACTTC.

The chain joins TRBV7-6 to TRBJ2-1; TRBD2 agrees at 14 bases. This CDR3 comprises 18 residues. Germline CDR1 is SGHVS and CDR2 is FNYEAQ. The junction had 7 bases not matched to a gene; V was cut back by 5 bases and J by 1 base. The CDR3: CASSRGLAGVGSYNEQFF. The CDR3 coding sequence is TGTGCCAGCAGCCGGGGACTAGCGGGAGTAGGGTCCTACAATGAGCAGTTCTTC.

In this sample, this clone turned up a few times. This chain connects TRBV5-1 to TRBJ1-1; no reliable D call. Per the germline V gene, CDR1 is SGHRS and CDR2 is YFSETQ. V lost 5 bases, J lost 1 base, and 12 bases lay in between. The CDR3 is 14 amino acids. DNA for the CDR3: TGCGCCAGCAGTAACTTCGGGGAGAACACTGAAGCTTTCTTT. The encoded protein is CASSNFGENTEAFF.

The chain recombines TRBV19 with TRBJ2-1, with a weak D call TRBD2 (5 bases). Trimming pared 6 bases from V and 7 bases from J, leaving 10 bases between. Looked up from germline, CDR1 is LNHDA and CDR2 is SQIVND (reference sequence). There are 12 residues in the CDR3. The chain's CDR3 is CASRAGGNEQFF. The CDR3, as DNA: TGTGCCAGTAGGGCGGGTGGGAATGAGCAGTTCTTC.

This chain links TRBV7-9 with TRBJ1-2, with D unresolved. The germline V gene encodes CDR1 SEHNR and CDR2 FQNEAQ (reference sequence). With 5 bases removed from V and 4 bases from J, the gap between germline ends came to 8 bases. CDR3 length: 12 amino acids. The CDR3 DNA is TGTGCCAGCAGCATGGCTTCCTATGGCTACACCTTC. Amino acids: CASSMASYGYTF. Complete variable domain (other parts from reference TRBV7-9 and TRBJ1-2): DTGVSQNPRHKITKRGQNVTFRCDPISEHNRLYWYRQTLGQGPEFLTYFQNEAQLEKSRLLSDRFSAERPKGSFSTLEIQRTEQGDSAMYLCASSMASYGYTFGSGTRLTVV.

V usage is TRBV24-1 and J usage is TRBJ1-1; 8 nucleotides agree with TRBD1. The germline V gene has CDR1 KGHDR and CDR2 SFDVKD. The CDR3 is made up of 17 amino acids. Germline trimming cut 0 bases from V and 2 bases from J; bases unmatched to any gene: 7. The CDR3 sequence: CATSDLLRTGINTEAFF. In nucleotides, the CDR3 is TGTGCCACCAGTGATTTGTTGAGGACAGGGATAAACACTGAAGCTTTCTTT.

A remark on this clone: In the same sample, other DNA sequences code for this CDR3. This rearrangement joins TRBV3-1 (or the pseudogene TRBV3-2) to TRBJ1-1, with D uncertain. The CDR3 is 14 amino acids. From germline, CDR1 is LGHDT and CDR2 YNNKEL (reference sequence). The V gene lost 1 base and the J gene lost 1 base, with 7 bases spanning the gap. The chain's CDR3 is CASSQGGGNTEAFF. The CDR3 nucleotides read TGTGCCAGCAGCCAAGGGGGAGGGAACACTGAAGCTTTCTTT.

The J gene is TRBJ1-2, the V gene TRBV5-4, with D unclear. CDR1 and CDR2 (germline): SGHNT, YYREEE (reference sequence). V was clipped by 0 bases and J by 4 bases, with 7 bases between them. This CDR3 is built from 13 residues. The CDR3 nucleotides read TGTGCCAGCAGCTTGGAGAAACTCTATGGCTACACCTTC. Protein sequence: CASSLEKLYGYTF. Supplemented by reference TRBV5-4 and TRBJ1-2, the full variable domain reads ETGVTQSPTHLIKTRGQQVTLRCSSQSGHNTVSWYQQALGQGPQFIFQYYREEENGRGNFPPRFSGLQFPNYSSELNVNALELDDSALYLCASSLEKLYGYTFGSGTRLTVV.

In this sample, this clone turned up once. V gene TRBV7-2 combines with J gene TRBJ2-2, with TRBD2 identical over 11 bases. Germline values: CDR1 SGHTA, CDR2 FQGNSA. The CDR3 spans 16 residues. The J segment lost 1 base and the V segment lost 6 bases, leaving 4 bases of the junction unmatched. CDR3 loop: CASRPSGGLNTGELFF. The DNA for the CDR3 is TGTGCCAGCAGGCCTAGCGGGGGGTTGAACACCGGGGAGCTGTTTTTT. The full variable domain, its missing parts supplied by reference TRBV7-2 and TRBJ2-2, is GAGVSQSPSNKVTEKGKDVELRCDPISGHTALYWYRQSLGQGLEFLIYFQGNSAPDKSGLPSDRFSAERTGGSVSTLTIQRTQQEDSAVYLCASRPSGGLNTGELFFGEGSRLTVL.

V and J are TRBV5-4 and TRBJ1-4; the D gene is possibly TRBD1 (6 bases). The length of the CDR3 is 15 residues. Per germline, CDR1 SGHNT and CDR2 YYREEE (reference sequence). The germline V and J ends were trimmed by 2 bases and 3 bases, with 11 bases remaining between them. CDR3 sequence (DNA): TGTGCCAGCAGCTTCTCGACAGGTTCTAATGAAAAACTGTTTTTT. It specifies CASSFSTGSNEKLFF.

This clone was seen only once. The rearrangement links TRBV7-9 to TRBJ1-2; D gene unclear. V lost 5 bases and J 5 bases, leaving 6 bases between the germline ends. This CDR3 spans 11 amino acids. Germline CDR1 and CDR2: SEHNR and FQNEAQ (reference sequence). CDR3: CASSVIYGYTF. CDR3 nucleotide sequence: TGTGCCAGCAGCGTAATTTATGGCTACACCTTC.

This chain joins TRBV7-9 and TRBJ1-2; 7 bases align to TRBD1. Per the germline V gene, CDR1 is SEHNR and CDR2 is FQNEAQ (reference sequence). CDR3 length: 15 amino acids. V dropped 0 bases and J dropped 4; count of bases not matched to a gene: 5. CDR3 nucleotide sequence: TGTGCCAGCAGCTTAGCGGGGACAGAACTCTATGGCTACACCTTC. This gives the protein CASSLAGTELYGYTF.

The chain links TRBV11-2 to TRBJ2-2; maybe TRBD2 (5 bases). This CDR3 is 14 amino acids long. CDR1 is SGHAT and CDR2 is FQNNGV in the germline V gene. Trimming cost V 4 bases and J 1 base, with 7 bases left between them. CDR3 sequence: CASSSRGNTGELFF. CDR3 nucleotides: TGTGCCAGCAGCTCTCGGGGGAACACCGGGGAGCTGTTTTTT.

J is TRBJ2-2 and V is TRBV12-3 or TRBV12-4; a possible D gene is TRBD2 (5 bases). V lost 4 bases and J lost 6, with 9 bases in between. The CDR3 has 13 residues. The CDR3 nucleotides are TGTGCCAGCAGTTATAGCGATTCCGGGGAGCTGTTTTTT. The encoded protein is CASSYSDSGELFF.

This chain connects TRBV5-4 to TRBJ2-7; TRBD2 aligns across 8 bases. The V gene end was trimmed by 4 bases and the J gene end by 1 base; junction bases not matched to a gene: 7. Germline CDR1 and CDR2: SGHNT and YYREEE (reference sequence). The CDR3 totals 15 residues. The CDR3 reads CASSHGGVASYEQYF. The DNA of the CDR3 is TGTGCCAGCAGCCACGGGGGGGTGGCTTCCTACGAGCAGTACTTC.

This chain links TRBV7-8 with TRBJ2-1, with D perhaps matching TRBD1 (6 bases). Trimming removed 5 bases from V and 6 bases from J, with 17 bases in between. Germline values: CDR1 SGHVS, CDR2 FQNEAQ. The CDR3 consists of 15 residues. The CDR3, as DNA: TGTGCCAGCAGCCGGGGACAAAAGTTAGGCAATGAGCAGTTCTTC. Amino acid sequence: CASSRGQKLGNEQFF.

The gene calls are TRBV9 and TRBJ1-2; TRBD1 matches 8 bases. Germline trimming cut 1 base from V and 5 bases from J; bases unmatched to any gene: 7. Per the germline V gene, CDR1 is SGDLS and CDR2 is YYNGEE. The length of the CDR3 is 15 residues. The CDR3 loop is CASSVTDRGGYGYTF. DNA for the CDR3: TGTGCCAGCAGCGTAACAGACAGGGGAGGGTATGGCTACACCTTC.

This chain connects TRBV5-1 to TRBJ2-7; 11 bases agree with TRBD2. Germline values: CDR1 SGHRS, CDR2 YFSETQ. The J segment lost 0 bases and the V segment lost 0 bases, leaving 8 bases of the junction unmatched. The CDR3 totals 18 residues. CDR3 protein: CASSLGASGRTISYEQYF. For the CDR3, the DNA is TGCGCCAGCAGCTTGGGTGCTAGCGGGAGGACAATCTCCTACGAGCAGTACTTC.

The V gene is TRBV7-9, the J gene TRBJ2-7; the match to TRBD1 covers 8 bases. Germline assignment: CDR1 SEHNR and CDR2 FQNEAQ (reference sequence). J was trimmed by 2 bases and V by 5 bases; bases with no gene match: 8. The CDR3 runs 15 residues. For the CDR3, the DNA is TGTGCCAGCAGCATACAGGGGGTGAAAGCCTACGAGCAGTACTTC. It codes for CASSIQGVKAYEQYF.